A single sample is the source of the 11 T cell receptor beta chains below, sequenced in a study of response to subunit inactivated influenza vaccine. TCRdb re-called the RT-PCR reads with MiXCR, one entry per CDR3 protein. The data show about 540,000 distinct CDR3 sequences, around 13% seen once. The sample in question was PBMCs from blood, obtained 11 to 12 days after vaccination. These TCRs come from a man in his fifties who received an inactivated influenza vaccine.

The chain employs TRBV24-1 and TRBJ2-5; D possibly corresponds to TRBD1 (5 bases). The germline CDR1 and CDR2 sequences are KGHDR and SFDVKD. Deletions cut 0 bases from V and 2 bases from J, with 9 bases between. This CDR3 has 15 amino acids. The CDR3 sequence: CATSDLVDTQETQYF. Written as DNA, the CDR3 is TGTGCCACCAGTGATTTGGTGGACACGCAAGAGACCCAGTACTTC.

The rearrangement joins TRBV12-3 or TRBV12-4 to TRBJ1-6; D not certain. The V end was cut by 4 bases, the J end by 11 bases, with 9 bases between. This CDR3 has 12 amino acids. The CDR3 nucleotides read TGTGCCAGCAGTTCTCTCGGGACACCCCTCCACTTT. It codes for CASSSLGTPLHF.

CDR3: CASSQVSGGLRIGTDTQYF. The CDR3 DNA is TGTGCCAGCAGCCAAGTTTCCGGGGGGCTAAGAATTGGCACAGATACGCAGTATTTT. J is TRBJ2-3 and V is TRBV3-1, with a weak D call TRBD2 (7 bases). From germline, CDR1 is LGHDT and CDR2 YNNKEL (reference sequence). The CDR3 covers 19 residues. V was cut by 1 base and J by 1 base, with 21 bases left in between.

CDR3 sequence reads: CASSFLGGSENEQYF. The CDR3, as DNA: TGTGCCAGTAGTTTTCTCGGAGGCAGTGAAAACGAGCAGTACTTC. The chain joins TRBV19 to TRBJ2-7, with D perhaps TRBD2 (5 bases). In germline, CDR1 is LNHDA, CDR2 SQIVND (reference sequence). There are 15 residues in the CDR3. The V end was cut by 5 bases, the J end by 5 bases, with 19 bases between.

The rearrangement joins TRBV11-2 to TRBJ2-7; D uncertain. CDR3 size: 14 residues. Germline V gives CDR1 SGHAT, CDR2 FQNNGV. Trimming took 1 base from V and 2 from J, leaving 9 bases between them. The CDR3 DNA reads TGTGCCAGCAGCTTAGCGGGCAACACCTACGAGCAGTACTTC. This gives the protein CASSLAGNTYEQYF.

The rearrangement uses TRBV4-1 and TRBJ2-7; D is unresolved. V lost 0 bases to trimming and J lost 2 bases, with 5 bases between them. Germline V CDR1 and CDR2: MGHRA, YSYEKL. This CDR3 contains 13 residues. The CDR3: CASSQELTYEQYF. The DNA for the CDR3 is TGCGCCAGCAGCCAAGAATTGACCTACGAGCAGTACTTC.

The V call is TRBV3-1, the J call TRBJ2-5; no firm D call. V gave up 6 bases and J gave up 1 base, with 18 bases separating them. The CDR3 is 16 residues long. Looked up from germline, CDR1 is LGHDT and CDR2 is YNNKEL (reference sequence). The DNA for the CDR3 is TGTGCCAGCAGGAAAACCCCCTCAGAGACCCAAGAGACCCAGTACTTC. The encoded protein is CASRKTPSETQETQYF.

J is TRBJ2-5 and V is TRBV7-9; D gene unclear. The CDR3 is 15 residues long. Trimming took off 6 bases at V and 4 bases at J, with 18 bases between the two ends. CDR1 is SEHNR, CDR2 FQNEAQ, per germline (reference sequence). The CDR3 DNA follows: TGTGCCAGCAGGTCTTCGAAGGGTCTCCTAGAGACCCAGTACTTC. It translates to CASRSSKGLLETQYF.

V usage is TRBV6-1 and J usage is TRBJ1-6; D unclear. The germline gives CDR1 MNHNS, CDR2 SASEGT. The germline V and J ends were trimmed by 8 bases and 1 base, with 9 bases remaining between them. The CDR3 loop spans 14 amino acids. CDR3 in amino acids: CASRDVSYNSPLHF. DNA of the CDR3: TGTGCCAGCCGAGATGTGTCCTATAATTCACCCCTCCACTTT.

The sample holds a few counts of this clonotype. The chain employs TRBV7-9 and TRBJ1-1; D is undetermined. Deletions cut 5 bases from V and 7 bases from J, with 14 bases between. CDR1 is SEHNR and CDR2 is FQNEAQ in the germline V gene (reference sequence). CDR3 length: 13 residues. In DNA form, the CDR3 reads TGTGCCAGCAGCCCCCCGCGGTATGATGAAGCTTTCTTT. Protein sequence: CASSPPRYDEAFF.

In its sample, this clonotype was seen a few times. The chain joins TRBV15 to TRBJ2-7; 7 bases map to TRBD1. V was clipped by 3 bases and J by 2 bases; unmatched bases: 7. This CDR3 has 15 amino acids. The germline V gene has CDR1 LNHNV and CDR2 YYDKDF (reference sequence). The CDR3 nucleotides are TGTGCCACCAGCAGCCTGACAGGGCTTACCTACGAGCAGTACTTC. Its translation is CATSSLTGLTYEQYF.